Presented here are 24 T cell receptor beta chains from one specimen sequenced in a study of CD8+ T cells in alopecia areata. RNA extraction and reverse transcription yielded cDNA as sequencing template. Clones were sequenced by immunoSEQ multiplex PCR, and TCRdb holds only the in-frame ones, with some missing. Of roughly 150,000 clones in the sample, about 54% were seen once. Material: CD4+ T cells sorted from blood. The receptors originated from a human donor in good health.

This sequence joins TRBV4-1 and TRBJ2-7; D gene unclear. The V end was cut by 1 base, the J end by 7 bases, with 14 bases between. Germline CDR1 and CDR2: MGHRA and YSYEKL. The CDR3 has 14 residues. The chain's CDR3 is CASSQVSAGDEQYF. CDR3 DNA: TGCGCCAGCAGCCAAGTCTCGGCAGGAGATGAGCAGTACTTC.

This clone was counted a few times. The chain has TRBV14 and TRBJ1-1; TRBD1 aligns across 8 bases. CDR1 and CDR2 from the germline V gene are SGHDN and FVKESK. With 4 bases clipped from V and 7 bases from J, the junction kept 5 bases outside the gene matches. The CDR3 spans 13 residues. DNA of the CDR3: TGTGCCAGCAGCCCAGACAGGGGCCTTGAAGCTTTCTTT. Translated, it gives CASSPDRGLEAFF.

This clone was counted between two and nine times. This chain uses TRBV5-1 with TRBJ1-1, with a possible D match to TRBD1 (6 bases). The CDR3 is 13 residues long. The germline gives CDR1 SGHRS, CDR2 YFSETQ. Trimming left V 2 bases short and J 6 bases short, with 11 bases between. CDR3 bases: TGCGCCAGCAGCTTTGCACGGACAGCTGAAGCTTTCTTT. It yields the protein CASSFARTAEAFF.

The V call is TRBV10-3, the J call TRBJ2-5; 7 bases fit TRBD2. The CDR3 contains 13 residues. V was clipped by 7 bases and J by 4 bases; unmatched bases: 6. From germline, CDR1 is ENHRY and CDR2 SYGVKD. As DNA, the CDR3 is TGTGCCATCAAAGAGCGGGGCTTAGAGACCCAGTACTTC. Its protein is CAIKERGLETQYF.

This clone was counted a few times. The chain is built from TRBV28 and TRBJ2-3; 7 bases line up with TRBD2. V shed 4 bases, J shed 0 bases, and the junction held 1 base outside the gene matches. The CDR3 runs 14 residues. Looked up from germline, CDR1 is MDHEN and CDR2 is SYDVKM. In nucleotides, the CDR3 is TGTGCCAGCAGTTCGGGGGGAAGCACAGATACGCAGTATTTT. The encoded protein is CASSSGGSTDTQYF.

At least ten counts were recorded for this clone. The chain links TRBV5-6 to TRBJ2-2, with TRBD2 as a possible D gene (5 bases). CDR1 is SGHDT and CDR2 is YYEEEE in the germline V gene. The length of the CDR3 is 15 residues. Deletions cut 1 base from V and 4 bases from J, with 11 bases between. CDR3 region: CASSLIQRPTGELFF. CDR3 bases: TGTGCCAGCAGCTTGATCCAGCGGCCCACCGGGGAGCTGTTTTTT.

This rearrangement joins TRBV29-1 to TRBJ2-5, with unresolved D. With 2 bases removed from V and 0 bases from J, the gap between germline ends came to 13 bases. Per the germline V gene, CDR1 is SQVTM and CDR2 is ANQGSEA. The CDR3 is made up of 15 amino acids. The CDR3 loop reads CSVEFRSSDQETQYF. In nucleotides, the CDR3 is TGCAGCGTTGAATTCCGAAGTTCCGACCAAGAGACCCAGTACTTC.

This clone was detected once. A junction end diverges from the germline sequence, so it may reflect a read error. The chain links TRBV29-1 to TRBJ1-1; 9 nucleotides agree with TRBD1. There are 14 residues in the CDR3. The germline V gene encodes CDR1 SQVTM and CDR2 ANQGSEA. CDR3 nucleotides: TGCAGCGTGGAAGGACAGGGGACGAACACTGAAGCTTTCTTT. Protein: CSVEGQGTNTEAFF.

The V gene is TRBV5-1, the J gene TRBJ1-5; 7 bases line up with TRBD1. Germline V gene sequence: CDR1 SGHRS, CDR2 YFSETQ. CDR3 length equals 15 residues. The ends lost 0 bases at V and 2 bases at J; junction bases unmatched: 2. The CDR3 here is CASSLEGAGNQPQHF. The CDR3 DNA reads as TGCGCCAGCAGCTTGGAGGGGGCCGGCAATCAGCCCCAGCATTTT.

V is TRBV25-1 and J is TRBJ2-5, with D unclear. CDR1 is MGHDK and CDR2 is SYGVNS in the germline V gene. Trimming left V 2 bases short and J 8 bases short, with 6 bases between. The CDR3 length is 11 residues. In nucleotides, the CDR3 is TGTGCCAGCAGTGAAAGGAGCACCCAGTACTTC. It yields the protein CASSERSTQYF.

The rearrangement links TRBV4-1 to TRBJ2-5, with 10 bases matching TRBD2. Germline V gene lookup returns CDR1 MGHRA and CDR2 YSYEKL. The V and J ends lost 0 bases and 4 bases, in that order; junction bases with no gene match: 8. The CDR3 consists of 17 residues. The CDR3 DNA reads TGCGCCAGCAGCCAAGATCGGAGCGGGAGGGCCGGAGAGACCCAGTACTTC. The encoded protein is CASSQDRSGRAGETQYF.

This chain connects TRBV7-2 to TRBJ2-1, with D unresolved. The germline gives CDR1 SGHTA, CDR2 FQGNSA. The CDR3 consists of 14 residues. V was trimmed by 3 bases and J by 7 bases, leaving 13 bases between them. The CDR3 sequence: CASSLAAKRNEQFF. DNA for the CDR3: TGTGCCAGCAGCTTGGCGGCGAAGAGGAATGAGCAGTTCTTC. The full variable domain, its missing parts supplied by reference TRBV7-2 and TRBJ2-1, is GAGVSQSPSNKVTEKGKDVELRCDPISGHTALYWYRQSLGQGLEFLIYFQGNSAPDKSGLPSDRFSAERTGGSVSTLTIQRTQQEDSAVYLCASSLAAKRNEQFFGPGTRLTVL.

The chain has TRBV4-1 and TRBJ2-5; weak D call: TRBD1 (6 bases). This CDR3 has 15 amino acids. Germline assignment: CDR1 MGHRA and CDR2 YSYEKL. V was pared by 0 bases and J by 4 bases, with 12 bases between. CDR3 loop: CASSQEGVQGETQYF. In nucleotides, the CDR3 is TGCGCCAGCAGCCAAGAGGGGGTACAGGGAGAGACCCAGTACTTC.

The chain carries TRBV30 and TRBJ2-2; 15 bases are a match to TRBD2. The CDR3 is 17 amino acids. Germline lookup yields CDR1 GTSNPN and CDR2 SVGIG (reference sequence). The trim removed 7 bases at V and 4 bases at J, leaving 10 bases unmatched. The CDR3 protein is CAFSGTSGRSGTGELFF. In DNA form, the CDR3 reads TGTGCCTTCTCCGGGACTAGCGGGAGGTCGGGCACCGGGGAGCTGTTTTTT. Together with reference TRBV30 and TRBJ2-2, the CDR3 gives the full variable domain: SQTIHQWPATLVQPVGSPLSLECTVEGTSNPNLYWYRQAAGRGLQLLFYSVGIGQISSEVPQNLSASRPQDRQFILSSKKLLLSDSGFYLCAFSGTSGRSGTGELFFGEGSRLTVL.

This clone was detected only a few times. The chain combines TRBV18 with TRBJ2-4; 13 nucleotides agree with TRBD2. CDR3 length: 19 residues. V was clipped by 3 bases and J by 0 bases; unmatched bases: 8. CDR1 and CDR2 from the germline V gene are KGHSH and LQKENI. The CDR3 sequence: CASSPRLAGGGLAKNIQYF. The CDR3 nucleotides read TGTGCCAGCTCACCTAGACTAGCGGGAGGAGGACTAGCCAAAAACATTCAGTACTTC.

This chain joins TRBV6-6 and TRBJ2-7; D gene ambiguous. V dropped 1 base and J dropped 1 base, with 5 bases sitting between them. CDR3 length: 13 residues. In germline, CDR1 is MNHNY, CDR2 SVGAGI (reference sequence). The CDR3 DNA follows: TGTGCCAGCAGTTACTTTCGTTCCTACGAGCAGTACTTC. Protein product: CASSYFRSYEQYF.

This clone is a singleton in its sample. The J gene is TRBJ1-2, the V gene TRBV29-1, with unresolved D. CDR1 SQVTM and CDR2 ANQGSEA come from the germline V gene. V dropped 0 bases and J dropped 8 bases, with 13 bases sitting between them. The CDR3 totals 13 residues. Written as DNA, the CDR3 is TGCAGCGTTGAAGAGGCTTCCTTCGGGGGCTACACCTTC. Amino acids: CSVEEASFGGYTF.

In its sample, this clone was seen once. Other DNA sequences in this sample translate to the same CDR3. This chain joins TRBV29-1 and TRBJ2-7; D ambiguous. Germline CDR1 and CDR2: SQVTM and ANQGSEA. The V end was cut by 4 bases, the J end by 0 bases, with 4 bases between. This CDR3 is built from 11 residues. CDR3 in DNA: TGCAGCGTTGCCGGCTCCTACGAGCAGTACTTC. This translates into CSVAGSYEQYF.

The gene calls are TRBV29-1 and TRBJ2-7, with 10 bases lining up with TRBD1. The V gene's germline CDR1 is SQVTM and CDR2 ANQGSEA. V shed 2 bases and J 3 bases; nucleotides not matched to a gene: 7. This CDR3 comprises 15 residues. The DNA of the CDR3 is TGCAGCGTTGAATCGTACGGGACAGGGGACTACGAGCAGTACTTC. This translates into CSVESYGTGDYEQYF.

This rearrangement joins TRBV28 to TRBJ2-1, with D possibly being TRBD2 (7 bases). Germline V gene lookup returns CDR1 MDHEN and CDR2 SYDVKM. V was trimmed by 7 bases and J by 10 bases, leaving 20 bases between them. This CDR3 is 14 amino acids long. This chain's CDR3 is CASTTWGGPNEQFF. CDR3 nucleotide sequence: TGTGCCAGCACCACATGGGGGGGGCCAAACGAGCAGTTCTTC.

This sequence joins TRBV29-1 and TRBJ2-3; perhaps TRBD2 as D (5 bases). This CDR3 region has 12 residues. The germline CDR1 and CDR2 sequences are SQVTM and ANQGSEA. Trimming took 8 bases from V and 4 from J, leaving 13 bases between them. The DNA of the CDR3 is TGCAGCCTTGGGGAGAGGCCAGATACGCAGTATTTT. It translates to CSLGERPDTQYF.

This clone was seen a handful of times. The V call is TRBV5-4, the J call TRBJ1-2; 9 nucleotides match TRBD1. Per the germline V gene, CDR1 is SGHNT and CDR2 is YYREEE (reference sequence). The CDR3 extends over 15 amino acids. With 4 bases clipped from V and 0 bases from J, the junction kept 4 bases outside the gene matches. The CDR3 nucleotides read TGTGCCAGCAGCGCCCGGGACAGGGCTAACTATGGCTACACCTTC. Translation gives CASSARDRANYGYTF.

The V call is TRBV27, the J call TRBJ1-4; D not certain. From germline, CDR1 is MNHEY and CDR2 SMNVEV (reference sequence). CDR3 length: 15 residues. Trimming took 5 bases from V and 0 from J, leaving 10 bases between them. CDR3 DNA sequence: TGTGCCAGCAGTGACGGATACTCAACTAATGAAAAACTGTTTTTT. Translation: CASSDGYSTNEKLFF.

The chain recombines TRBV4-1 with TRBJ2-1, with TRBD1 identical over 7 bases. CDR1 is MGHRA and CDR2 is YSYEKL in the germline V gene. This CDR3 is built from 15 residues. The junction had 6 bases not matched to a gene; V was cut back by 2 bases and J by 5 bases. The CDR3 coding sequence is TGCGCCAGCAGCCAAACCGGGACAGCCGACAATGAGCAGTTCTTC. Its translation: CASSQTGTADNEQFF.